This is a list of T cell receptor beta chains from one sample in a study of blood T cell repertoires in COVID-19. Data came from immunoSEQ multiplex PCR; TCRdb stores just in-frame clones and leaves some out. The data hold around 81,000 clones, with around 90% observed a single time. Source material: peripheral blood. The receptors originated from a man in his 70s with acute or convalescent COVID-19. Both conserved end residues are part of each CDR3. The D gene is left open where the match is weak. Only some rows state a clone size, as once, few, many or a class for expanded clones.

J gene,CDR3 length,clone size,V gene,D gene,CDR3 protein,CDR3 DNA
TRBJ2-1,17,.,TRBV7-9,TRBD2,CASSPNWRGGLENEQFF,TGTGCCAGCAGCCCCAATTGGCGGGGGGGCCTTGAAAATGAGCAGTTCTTC
TRBJ2-7,16,.,TRBV28,TRBD2,CASSPWGGGVAYEQYF,TGTGCCAGCAGTCCCTGGGGGGGAGGGGTTGCGTACGAGCAGTACTTC
TRBJ2-7,14,.,TRBV7-6,.,CASSLWARGSEQYF,TGTGCCAGCAGCTTGTGGGCTAGGGGGAGCGAGCAGTACTTC
TRBJ1-2,13,.,TRBV29-1,TRBD1,CSVWVGGSYGYTF,TGCAGCGTTTGGGTAGGGGGCTCCTATGGCTACACCTTC
TRBJ2-1,14,.,TRBV28,TRBD1,CASSQGDRNNEQFF,TGTGCCAGCAGTCAGGGGGATAGGAACAATGAGCAGTTCTTC
TRBJ1-1,13,.,TRBV12-3/TRBV12-4,.,CASSLYLGLEAFF,TGTGCCAGCAGTTTATATCTGGGACTTGAAGCTTTCTTT
TRBJ1-1,14,.,TRBV19,TRBD1,CASRKQGARPEAFF,TGTGCCAGTAGAAAACAGGGGGCGAGACCTGAAGCTTTCTTT
TRBJ1-1,15,.,TRBV7-9,TRBD1,CASSKTQGMNTEAFF,TGTGCCAGCAGCAAAACACAGGGGATGAACACTGAAGCTTTCTTT
TRBJ2-1,16,.,TRBV6-2/TRBV6-3,TRBD2,CASSYLWTSAYNEQFF,TGTGCCAGCAGTTATCTCTGGACTAGCGCATACAATGAGCAGTTCTTC
TRBJ1-5,16,.,TRBV11-3,.,CASSLDWRISNQPQHF,TGTGCCAGCAGCTTAGATTGGAGGATTAGCAATCAGCCCCAGCATTTT
TRBJ1-4,16,.,TRBV27,.,CASSSGLTLSNEKLFF,TGTGCCAGCAGTTCGGGACTCACGCTTTCTAATGAAAAACTGTTTTTT
TRBJ2-7,15,.,TRBV27,TRBD1,CASSLTPGQSYEQYF,TGTGCCAGCAGTCTTACCCCGGGACAGAGCTACGAGCAGTACTTC
TRBJ2-7,14,.,TRBV19,.,CASSTRTGAYEQYF,TGTGCCAGTAGTACTCGGACGGGAGCTTACGAGCAGTACTTC
TRBJ2-6,15,.,TRBV5-6,.,CASSLVTAGANVLTF,TGTGCCAGCAGCTTGGTTACTGCTGGGGCCAACGTCCTGACTTTC
TRBJ2-1,14,.,TRBV6-5,TRBD1,CASIRRGRIDEQFF,TGTGCCAGCATTCGTAGGGGGCGCATAGATGAGCAGTTCTTC
TRBJ2-3,15,.,TRBV11-2,.,CASSLEQLWTDTQYF,TGTGCCAGCAGCTTAGAACAGCTCTGGACAGATACGCAGTATTTT
TRBJ1-6,16,few,TRBV7-9,.,CASSQMRASYNSPLHF,TGTGCCAGCAGCCAGATGAGGGCATCCTATAATTCACCCCTCCACTTT
TRBJ2-2,15,.,TRBV27,.,CASSKSGMNTGELFF,TGTGCCAGCAGTAAGTCCGGGATGAACACCGGGGAGCTGTTTTTT
TRBJ2-1,12,.,TRBV6-2/TRBV6-3,TRBD2,CASSYSGGEQFF,TGTGCCAGCAGTTATAGCGGGGGCGAGCAGTTCTTC
TRBJ2-3,19,.,TRBV4-3,TRBD2,CASSQDGGSGRGSTDTQYF,TGCGCCAGCAGCCAAGATGGGGGTAGCGGGAGAGGGAGCACAGATACGCAGTATTTT
TRBJ1-5,16,once,TRBV7-9,TRBD1,CASSLGTGGSNQPQHF,TGTGCCAGCAGCCTTGGGACAGGGGGGAGCAATCAGCCCCAGCATTTT
TRBJ2-7,14,.,TRBV7-9,.,CASSPDGYPNAQYF,TGTGCCAGCAGCCCCGACGGGTACCCTAACGCGCAGTACTTC
TRBJ1-5,16,.,TRBV7-8,.,CASSLFGWQGHQPQHF,TGTGCCAGCAGCTTATTCGGGTGGCAGGGTCATCAGCCCCAGCATTTT
TRBJ1-1,13,.,TRBV29-1,TRBD1,CSARGQGITEAFF,TGCAGCGCCCGGGGACAGGGGATCACTGAAGCTTTCTTT
TRBJ2-3,19,few,TRBV12-5,TRBD2,CASGLSRGLAGVSADTQYF,TGTGCTAGTGGTTTGTCCCGGGGGCTAGCGGGAGTATCCGCAGATACGCAGTATTTT
TRBJ1-5,15,.,TRBV19,.,CASSAYRDGNQPQHF,TGTGCCAGTAGTGCGTACAGGGACGGCAATCAGCCCCAGCATTTT